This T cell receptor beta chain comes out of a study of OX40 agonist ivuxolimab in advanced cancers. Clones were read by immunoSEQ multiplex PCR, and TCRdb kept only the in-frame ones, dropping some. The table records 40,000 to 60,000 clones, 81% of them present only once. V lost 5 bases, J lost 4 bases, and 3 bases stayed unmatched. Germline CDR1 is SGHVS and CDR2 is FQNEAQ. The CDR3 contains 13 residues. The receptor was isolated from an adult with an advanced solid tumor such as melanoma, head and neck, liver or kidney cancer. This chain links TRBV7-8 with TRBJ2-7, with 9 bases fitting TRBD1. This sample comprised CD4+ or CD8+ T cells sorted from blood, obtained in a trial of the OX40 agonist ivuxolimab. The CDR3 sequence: CASSDGTGYEQYV. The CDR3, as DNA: TGTGCCAGCAGCGACGGGACAGGGTACGAGCAGTACGTC.